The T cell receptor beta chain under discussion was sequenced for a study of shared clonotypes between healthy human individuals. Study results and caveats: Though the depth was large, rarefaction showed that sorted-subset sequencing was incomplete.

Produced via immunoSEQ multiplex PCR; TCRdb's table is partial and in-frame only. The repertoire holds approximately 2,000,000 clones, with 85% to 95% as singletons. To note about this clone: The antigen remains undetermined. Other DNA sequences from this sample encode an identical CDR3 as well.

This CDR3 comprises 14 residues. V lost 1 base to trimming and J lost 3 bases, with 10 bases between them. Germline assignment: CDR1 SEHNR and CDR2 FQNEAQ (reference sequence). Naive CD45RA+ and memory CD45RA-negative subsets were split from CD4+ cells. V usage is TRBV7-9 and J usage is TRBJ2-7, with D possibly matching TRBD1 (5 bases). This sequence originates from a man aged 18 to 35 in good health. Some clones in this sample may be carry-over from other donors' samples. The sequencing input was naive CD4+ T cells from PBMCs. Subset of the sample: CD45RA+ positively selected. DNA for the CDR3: TGTGCCAGCAGCTTAGGGACAAGCTTCTACGAGCAGTACTTC. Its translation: CASSLGTSFYEQYF.